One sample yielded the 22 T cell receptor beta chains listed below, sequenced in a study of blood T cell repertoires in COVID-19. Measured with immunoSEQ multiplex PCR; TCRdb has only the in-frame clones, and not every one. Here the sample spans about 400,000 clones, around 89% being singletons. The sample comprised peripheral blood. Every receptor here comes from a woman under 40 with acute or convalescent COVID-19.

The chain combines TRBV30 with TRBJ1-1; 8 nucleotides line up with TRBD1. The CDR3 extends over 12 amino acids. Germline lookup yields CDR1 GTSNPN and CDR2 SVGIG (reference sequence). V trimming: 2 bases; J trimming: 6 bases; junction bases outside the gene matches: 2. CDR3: CAWSPGGSEAFF. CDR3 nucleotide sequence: TGTGCCTGGAGTCCAGGGGGCTCTGAAGCTTTCTTT.

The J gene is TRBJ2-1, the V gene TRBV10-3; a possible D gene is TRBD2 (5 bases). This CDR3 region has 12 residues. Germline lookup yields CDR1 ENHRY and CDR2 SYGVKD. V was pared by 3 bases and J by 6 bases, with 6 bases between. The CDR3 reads CAISEGSNEQFF. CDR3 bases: TGTGCCATCAGTGAAGGGAGCAATGAGCAGTTCTTC.

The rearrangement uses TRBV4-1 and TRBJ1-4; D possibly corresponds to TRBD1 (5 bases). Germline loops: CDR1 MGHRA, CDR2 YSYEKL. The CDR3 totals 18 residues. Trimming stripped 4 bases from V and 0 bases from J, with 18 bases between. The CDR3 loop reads CASSLRQPTFATNEKLFF. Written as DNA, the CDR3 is TGCGCCAGCAGCCTTAGACAGCCGACCTTTGCAACTAATGAAAAACTGTTTTTT.

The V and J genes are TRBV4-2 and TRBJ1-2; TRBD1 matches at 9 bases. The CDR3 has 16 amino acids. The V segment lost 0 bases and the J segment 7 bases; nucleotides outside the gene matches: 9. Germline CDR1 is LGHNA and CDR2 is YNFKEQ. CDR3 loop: CASSQDMRQGGSGYTF. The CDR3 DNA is TGTGCCAGCAGCCAAGATATGAGACAGGGGGGCTCTGGCTACACCTTC.

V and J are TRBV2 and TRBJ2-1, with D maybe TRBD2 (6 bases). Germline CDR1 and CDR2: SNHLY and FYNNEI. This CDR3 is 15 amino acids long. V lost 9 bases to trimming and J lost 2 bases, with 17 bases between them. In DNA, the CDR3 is TGTGCCAGTCTGATAGGCAGGGAGGCCTACAATGAGCAGTTCTTC. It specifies CASLIGREAYNEQFF.

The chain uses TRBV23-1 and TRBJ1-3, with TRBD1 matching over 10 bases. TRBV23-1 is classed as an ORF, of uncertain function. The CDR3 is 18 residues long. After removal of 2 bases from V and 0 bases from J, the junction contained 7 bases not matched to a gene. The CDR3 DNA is TGCGCCAGCAGTCAAAGGACCCGGGACAGGGGCTCTGGAAACACCATATATTTT. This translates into CASSQRTRDRGSGNTIYF.

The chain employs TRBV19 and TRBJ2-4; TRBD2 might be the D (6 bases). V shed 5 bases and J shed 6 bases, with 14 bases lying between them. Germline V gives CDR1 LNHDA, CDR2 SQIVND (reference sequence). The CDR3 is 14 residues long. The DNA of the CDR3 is TGTGCCAGTAGTCTGGCGGGGATCCGAAACATTCAGTACTTC. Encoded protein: CASSLAGIRNIQYF.

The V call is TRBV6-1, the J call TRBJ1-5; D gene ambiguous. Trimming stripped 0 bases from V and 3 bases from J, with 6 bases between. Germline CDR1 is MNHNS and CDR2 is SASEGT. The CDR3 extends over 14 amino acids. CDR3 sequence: CASSEAYYNQPQHF. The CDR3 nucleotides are TGTGCCAGCAGTGAAGCCTATTACAATCAGCCCCAGCATTTT.

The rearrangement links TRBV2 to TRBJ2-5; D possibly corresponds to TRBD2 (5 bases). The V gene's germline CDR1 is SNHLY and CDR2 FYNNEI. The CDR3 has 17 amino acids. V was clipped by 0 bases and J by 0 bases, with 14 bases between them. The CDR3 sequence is CASSEADRGRDQETQYF. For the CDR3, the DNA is TGTGCCAGCAGTGAAGCGGATCGGGGTCGGGACCAAGAGACCCAGTACTTC.

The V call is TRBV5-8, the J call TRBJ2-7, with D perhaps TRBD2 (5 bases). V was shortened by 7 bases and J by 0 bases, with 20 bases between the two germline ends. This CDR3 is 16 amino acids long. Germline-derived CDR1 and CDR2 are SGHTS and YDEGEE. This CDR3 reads CASERGRGISSYEQYF. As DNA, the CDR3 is TGTGCCAGCGAGCGAGGTCGGGGTATTAGCTCCTACGAGCAGTACTTC.

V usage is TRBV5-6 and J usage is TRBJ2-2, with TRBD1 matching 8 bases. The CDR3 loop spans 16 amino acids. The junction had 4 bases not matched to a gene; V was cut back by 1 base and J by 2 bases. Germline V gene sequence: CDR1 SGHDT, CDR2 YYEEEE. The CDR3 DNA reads TGTGCCAGCAGCTTGTTACCAGGGGGCAACACCGGGGAGCTGTTTTTT. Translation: CASSLLPGGNTGELFF.

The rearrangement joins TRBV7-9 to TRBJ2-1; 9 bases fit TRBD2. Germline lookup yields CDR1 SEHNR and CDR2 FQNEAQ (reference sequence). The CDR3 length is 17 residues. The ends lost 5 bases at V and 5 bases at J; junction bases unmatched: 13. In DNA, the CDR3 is TGTGCCAGCAGCAACCTCCTAGCGGGGATACTCAACAATGAGCAGTTCTTC. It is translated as CASSNLLAGILNNEQFF.

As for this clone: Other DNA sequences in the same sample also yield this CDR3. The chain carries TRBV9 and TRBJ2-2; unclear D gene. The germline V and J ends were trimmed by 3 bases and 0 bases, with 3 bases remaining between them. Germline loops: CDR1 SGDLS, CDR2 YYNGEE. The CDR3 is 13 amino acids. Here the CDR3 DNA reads TGTGCCAGCAGCGCCACGAACACCGGGGAGCTGTTTTTT. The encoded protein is CASSATNTGELFF.

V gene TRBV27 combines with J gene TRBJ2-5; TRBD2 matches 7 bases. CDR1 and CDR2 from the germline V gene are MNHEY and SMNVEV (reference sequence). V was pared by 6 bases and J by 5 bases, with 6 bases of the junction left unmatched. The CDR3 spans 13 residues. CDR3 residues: CASSREGGETQYF. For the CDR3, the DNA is TGTGCCAGCAGCAGGGAGGGTGGGGAGACCCAGTACTTC.

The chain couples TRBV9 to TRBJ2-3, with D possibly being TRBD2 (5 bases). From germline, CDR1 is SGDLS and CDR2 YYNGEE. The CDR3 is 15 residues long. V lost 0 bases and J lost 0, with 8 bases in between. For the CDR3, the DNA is TGTGCCAGCAGCGTAGCGGGGATAAGCACAGATACGCAGTATTTT. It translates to CASSVAGISTDTQYF.

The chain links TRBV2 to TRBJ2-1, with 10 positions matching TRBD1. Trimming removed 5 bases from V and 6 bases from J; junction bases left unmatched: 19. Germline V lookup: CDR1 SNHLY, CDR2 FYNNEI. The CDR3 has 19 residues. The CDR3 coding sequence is TGTGCCAGCAGTAGTACTCCCGGGACAGGGGAGTTGGGGACCAATGAGCAGTTCTTC. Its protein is CASSSTPGTGELGTNEQFF.

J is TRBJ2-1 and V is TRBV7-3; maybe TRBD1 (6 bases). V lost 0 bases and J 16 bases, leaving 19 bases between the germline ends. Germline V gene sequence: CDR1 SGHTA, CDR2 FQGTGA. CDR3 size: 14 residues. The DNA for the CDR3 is TGTGCCAGCAGCTTAACGGTTACAGGGTATGGGCTTTTCTTC. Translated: CASSLTVTGYGLFF.

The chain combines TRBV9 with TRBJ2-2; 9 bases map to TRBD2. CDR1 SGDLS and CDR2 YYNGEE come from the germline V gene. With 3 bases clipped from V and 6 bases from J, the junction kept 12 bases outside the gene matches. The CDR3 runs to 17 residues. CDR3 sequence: CASSGIRRGGRAGELFF. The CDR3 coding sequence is TGTGCCAGCAGCGGTATTCGGCGGGGGGGCCGAGCCGGGGAGCTGTTTTTT.

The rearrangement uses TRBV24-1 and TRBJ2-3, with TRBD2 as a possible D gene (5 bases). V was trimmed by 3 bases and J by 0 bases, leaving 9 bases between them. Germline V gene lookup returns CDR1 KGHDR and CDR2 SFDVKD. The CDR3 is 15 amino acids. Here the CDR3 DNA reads TGTGCCACCAGTGATATAAGCGGTAGCACAGATACGCAGTATTTT. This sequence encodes CATSDISGSTDTQYF.

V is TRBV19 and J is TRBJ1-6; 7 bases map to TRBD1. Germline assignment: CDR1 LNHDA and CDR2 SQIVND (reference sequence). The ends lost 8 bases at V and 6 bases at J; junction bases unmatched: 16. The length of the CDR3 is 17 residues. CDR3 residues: CASSSGTASTANSPLHF. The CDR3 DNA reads TGTGCCAGTTCTTCCGGGACAGCCTCAACCGCTAATTCACCCCTCCACTTT. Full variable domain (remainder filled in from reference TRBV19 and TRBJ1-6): DGGITQSPKYLFRKEGQNVTLSCEQNLNHDAMYWYRQDPGQGLRLIYYSQIVNDFQKGDIAEGYSVSREKKESFPLTVTSAQKNPTAFYLCASSSGTASTANSPLHFGNGTRLTVT.

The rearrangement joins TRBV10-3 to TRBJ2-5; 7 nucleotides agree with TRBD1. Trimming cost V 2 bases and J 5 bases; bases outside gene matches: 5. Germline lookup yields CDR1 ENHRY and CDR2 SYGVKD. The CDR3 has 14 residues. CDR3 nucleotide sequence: TGTGCCATCAGTGAGGGACAGGCCAGGGAGACCCAGTACTTC. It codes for CAISEGQARETQYF.

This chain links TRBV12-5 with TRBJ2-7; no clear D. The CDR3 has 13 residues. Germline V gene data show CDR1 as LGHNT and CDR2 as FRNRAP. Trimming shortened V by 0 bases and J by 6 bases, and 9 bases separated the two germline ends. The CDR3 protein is CASGLVPPVEQYF. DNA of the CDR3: TGTGCTAGTGGTTTGGTCCCCCCAGTCGAGCAGTACTTC.